The present T cell receptor beta chain was sequenced within a study of T cells in Graves' hyperthyroidism and ophthalmopathy. Amplification yielded TCR beta CDR3 regions, with RNA transcripts as the source. First-round RT-PCR with HTBI primers amplified the TCR CDR3 region. One entry per CDR3 protein results from TCRdb running MiXCR on the multiplex PCR reads. Found here are approximately 620,000 distinct CDR3 sequences, more than 15% of them singletons; the top ten hold around 3.5%. Broader study findings: A 13 V-J model separated ophthalmopathy from stable hyperthyroidism.

Thyroid ultrasound and orbital computed tomography, with clinical symptoms and serum thyroxine and TRAb, informed diagnoses. As concerns this clonotype: The antigen is unknown.

Germline lookup yields CDR1 LNHDA and CDR2 SQIVND (reference sequence). The trim removed 2 bases at V and 11 bases at J, leaving 7 bases unmatched. The CDR3 totals 14 residues. The genes are TRBV19 and TRBJ1-5; 9 positions agree with TRBD1. The sequenced sample consisted of blood. The clonotype was recovered from a woman in her forties with Graves' ophthalmopathy. The CDR3 DNA sequence: TGTGCCAGTAGTATACTAGACAGGGGGGGGGCCCAGCATTTT. It codes for CASSILDRGGAQHF.